One and the same sample provided the 15 T cell receptor beta chains below, sequenced in a study of OX40 agonist ivuxolimab in advanced cancers. The assay was immunoSEQ multiplex PCR, and TCRdb's table has in-frame clones only and misses some. The table records approximately 60,000 clones, 85% to 90% of them present only once. This sample comprised CD4+ or CD8+ T cells sorted from blood, obtained in a trial of the OX40 agonist ivuxolimab. The receptors were sampled from an adult with an advanced solid tumor such as melanoma, head and neck, liver or kidney cancer.

J is TRBJ1-5 and V is TRBV15; weak D call: TRBD1 (6 bases). CDR1 and CDR2 (germline): LNHNV, YYDKDF (reference sequence). V gave up 3 bases and J gave up 0 bases, with 9 bases separating them. The CDR3 extends over 15 amino acids. CDR3 amino acids: CATSRDRNSNQPQHF. For the CDR3, the DNA is TGTGCCACCAGCAGGGACAGAAATAGCAATCAGCCCCAGCATTTT.

The genes are TRBV27 and TRBJ1-4; D is perhaps TRBD1 (6 bases). The V end lost 5 bases, the J end lost 5 bases, and 15 bases lay between the germline ends. CDR3 length: 15 residues. Germline-derived CDR1 and CDR2 are MNHEY and SMNVEV (reference sequence). CDR3 DNA: TGTGCCAGCAGTCCCTTGACAGGCAAGAATGAAAAACTGTTTTTT. Protein: CASSPLTGKNEKLFF. The full variable domain, in which reference TRBV27 and TRBJ1-4 provide the parts outside the CDR3, is EAQVTQNPRYLITVTGKKLTVTCSQNMNHEYMSWYRQDPGLGLRQIYYSMNVEVTDKGDVPEGYKVSRKEKRNFPLILESPSPNQTSLYFCASSPLTGKNEKLFFGSGTQLSVL.

This clone appeared a single time. The J gene is TRBJ2-4, the V gene TRBV27, with D perhaps TRBD2 (6 bases). The CDR3 sequence is 13 residues long. Germline V gene data show CDR1 as MNHEY and CDR2 as SMNVEV (reference sequence). V was shortened by 6 bases and J by 1 base, with 7 bases between the two germline ends. The CDR3 DNA is TGTGCCAGCAGCGGAGGGGCCAAAAACATTCAGTACTTC. This sequence encodes CASSGGAKNIQYF.

This clone was observed a few times. This sequence joins TRBV9 and TRBJ1-6, with 7 bases aligning to TRBD1. Germline trimming cut 1 base from V and 6 bases from J; bases unmatched to any gene: 1. CDR3 length equals 14 residues. Germline V gene lookup returns CDR1 SGDLS and CDR2 YYNGEE. CDR3 loop: CASSVRDSNSPLHF. Written as DNA, the CDR3 is TGTGCCAGCAGCGTAAGGGACAGTAATTCACCCCTCCACTTT. Together with reference TRBV9 and TRBJ1-6, the CDR3 gives the full variable domain: DSGVTQTPKHLITATGQRVTLRCSPRSGDLSVYWYQQSLDQGLQFLIQYYNGEERAKGNILERFSAQQFPDLHSELNLSSLELGDSALYFCASSVRDSNSPLHFGNGTRLTVT.

The V call is TRBV10-3, the J call TRBJ2-7; the match to TRBD1 covers 9 bases. From germline, CDR1 is ENHRY and CDR2 SYGVKD. The CDR3 has 14 amino acids. The V and J ends lost 4 bases and 6 bases, in that order; junction bases with no gene match: 7. The chain's CDR3 is CAISGGTGIFEQYF. The CDR3 nucleotides are TGTGCCATCAGTGGAGGGACAGGGATCTTCGAGCAGTACTTC.

About this clone: Other DNA sequences within the sample encode an identical CDR3. The chain carries TRBV9 and TRBJ2-1, with D uncertain. V was cut by 0 bases and J by 5 bases, with 6 bases left in between. The CDR3 has 13 residues. Germline V gene lookup returns CDR1 SGDLS and CDR2 YYNGEE. The CDR3 nucleotides read TGTGCCAGCAGCGTAGGTCTAAACAATGAGCAGTTCTTC. The encoded protein is CASSVGLNNEQFF.

The rearrangement joins TRBV7-6 to TRBJ1-1, with D perhaps matching TRBD1 (6 bases). Germline CDR1 and CDR2: SGHVS and FNYEAQ. With 4 bases removed from V and 0 bases from J, the gap between germline ends came to 9 bases. The CDR3 totals 14 residues. The DNA for the CDR3 is TGTGCCAGCAGCTCGGGACATCTGAACACTGAAGCTTTCTTT. This encodes CASSSGHLNTEAFF.

This rearrangement joins TRBV9 to TRBJ2-3; 14 bases align to TRBD2. The CDR3 is made up of 17 amino acids. V lost 0 bases, J lost 4 bases, and 4 bases stayed unmatched. The germline V gene encodes CDR1 SGDLS and CDR2 YYNGEE. CDR3 bases: TGTGCCAGCAGCGTAGTGGGACTAGCGGGAGTAGCAGATACGCAGTATTTT. It yields the protein CASSVVGLAGVADTQYF. The whole variable domain, remainder taken from reference TRBV9 and TRBJ2-3, is DSGVTQTPKHLITATGQRVTLRCSPRSGDLSVYWYQQSLDQGLQFLIQYYNGEERAKGNILERFSAQQFPDLHSELNLSSLELGDSALYFCASSVVGLAGVADTQYFGPGTRLTVL.

In this sample, this clone turned up a few times. This chain uses TRBV9 with TRBJ2-1; maybe TRBD1 (6 bases). Between the trimmed V and J ends, which lost 4 bases and 0 bases, there was a span of 14 bases. The CDR3 length is 16 residues. CDR1 is SGDLS, CDR2 YYNGEE, per germline. CDR3: CASSSKDSSSYNEQFF. The CDR3 DNA reads as TGTGCCAGCAGCTCGAAGGACAGCAGCTCCTACAATGAGCAGTTCTTC.

J is TRBJ2-3 and V is TRBV28; TRBD2 matches 7 bases. The CDR3 is made up of 14 amino acids. With 6 bases clipped from V and 1 base from J, the junction kept 4 bases outside the gene matches. Germline V lookup: CDR1 MDHEN, CDR2 SYDVKM. DNA for the CDR3: TGTGCCAGCAGGAATCTAGCGGGCACAGATACGCAGTATTTT. It translates to CASRNLAGTDTQYF.

This chain links TRBV19 with TRBJ2-2, with TRBD2 as a possible D gene (7 bases). Trimming stripped 1 base from V and 5 bases from J, with 14 bases between. The CDR3 is made up of 16 amino acids. The germline CDR1 and CDR2 sequences are LNHDA and SQIVND (reference sequence). The CDR3 loop reads CASSIGGRGHTGELFF. The CDR3 coding sequence is TGTGCCAGTAGTATAGGTGGGAGGGGACATACCGGGGAGCTGTTTTTT. Full variable domain (outside the CDR3, taken from reference TRBV19 and TRBJ2-2): DGGITQSPKYLFRKEGQNVTLSCEQNLNHDAMYWYRQDPGQGLRLIYYSQIVNDFQKGDIAEGYSVSREKKESFPLTVTSAQKNPTAFYLCASSIGGRGHTGELFFGEGSRLTVL.

The chain uses TRBV5-4 and TRBJ2-1, with 9 bases that match TRBD2. The J segment lost 10 bases and the V segment lost 1 base, leaving 6 bases of the junction unmatched. Germline lookup yields CDR1 SGHNT and CDR2 YYREEE (reference sequence). The CDR3 has 14 amino acids. In nucleotides, the CDR3 is TGTGCCAGCAGCTTGTGGGCGGGAGGGTACGAGCAGTTCTTC. This translates into CASSLWAGGYEQFF.

This clone has just a few counts. The chain carries TRBV27 and TRBJ1-1; 7 nucleotides line up with TRBD1. The CDR3 contains 17 residues. CDR1 and CDR2 from the germline V gene are MNHEY and SMNVEV (reference sequence). The J segment lost 3 bases and the V segment lost 3 bases, leaving 13 bases of the junction unmatched. CDR3 in DNA: TGTGCCAGCAGTTTTTGGGGCGAGGGGGCTCAGTACACTGAAGCTTTCTTT. This gives the protein CASSFWGEGAQYTEAFF.

Here the CDR3 reads CASSLWQGEGYGYTF. The CDR3 DNA sequence: TGTGCCAGCAGTTTATGGCAGGGTGAGGGCTATGGCTACACCTTC. The V call is TRBV28, the J call TRBJ1-2, with a weak D call TRBD1 (5 bases). Germline CDR1 reads MDHEN; CDR2 reads SYDVKM. The V gene lost 0 bases and the J gene lost 4 bases, with 12 bases spanning the gap. The CDR3 extends over 15 amino acids.

The chain carries TRBV13 and TRBJ2-7; D possibly corresponds to TRBD2 (5 bases). Looked up from germline, CDR1 is PRHDT and CDR2 is FYEKMQ (reference sequence). This CDR3 region has 13 residues. V lost 3 bases and J lost 4, with 10 bases in between. CDR3 bases: TGTGCCAGCAGCTTGCTAGCAGGTTACGAGCAGTACTTC. Its translation is CASSLLAGYEQYF.